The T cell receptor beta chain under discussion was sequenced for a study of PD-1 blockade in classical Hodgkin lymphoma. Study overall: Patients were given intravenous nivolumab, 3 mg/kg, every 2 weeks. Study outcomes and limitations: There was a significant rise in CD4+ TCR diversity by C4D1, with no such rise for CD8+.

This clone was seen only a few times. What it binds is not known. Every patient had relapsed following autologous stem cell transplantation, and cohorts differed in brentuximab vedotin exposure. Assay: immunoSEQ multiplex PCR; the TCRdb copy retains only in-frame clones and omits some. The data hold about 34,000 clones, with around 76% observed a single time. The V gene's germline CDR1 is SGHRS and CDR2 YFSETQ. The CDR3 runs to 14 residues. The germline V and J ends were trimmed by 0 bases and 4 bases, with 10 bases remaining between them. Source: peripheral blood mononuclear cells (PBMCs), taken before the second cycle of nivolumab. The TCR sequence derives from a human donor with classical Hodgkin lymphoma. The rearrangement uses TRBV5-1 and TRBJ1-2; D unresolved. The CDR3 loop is CASSLERGSYGYTF. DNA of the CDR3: TGCGCCAGCAGCTTGGAACGGGGATCCTATGGCTACACCTTC.